These 20 T cell receptor beta chains were sequenced from one sample in a study of T cell responses to AZD1222 COVID-19 vaccine. Produced via immunoSEQ multiplex PCR; TCRdb's table is partial and in-frame only. This table holds over 130,000 clones, 90% found once. Material: peripheral blood, obtained 28 days after the second AZD1222 dose. All receptors come from an adult who received the AZD1222 COVID-19 vaccine.

V gene TRBV6-5 combines with J gene TRBJ1-2; D is undetermined. Trimming stripped 0 bases from V and 4 bases from J, with 12 bases between. The CDR3 runs to 15 residues. The germline CDR1 and CDR2 sequences are MNHEY and SVGAGI. The CDR3 bases are TGTGCCAGCAGTTACTCGGTCCAAAACCTCTATGGCTACACCTTC. This sequence encodes CASSYSVQNLYGYTF.

The chain joins TRBV6-2 or TRBV6-3 to TRBJ1-6; D gene ambiguous. V dropped 0 bases and J dropped 9 bases, with 12 bases sitting between them. CDR1 is MNHEY, CDR2 SVGEGT, per germline. This CDR3 is built from 15 residues. This CDR3 reads CASSYSGPGGSPLHF. The CDR3 DNA reads TGTGCCAGCAGTTACTCCGGGCCGGGCGGTTCACCCCTCCACTTT.

This chain connects TRBV27 to TRBJ2-3; possible D gene TRBD1, 6 bases. V lost 8 bases, J lost 1 base, and 16 bases lay in between. The CDR3 spans 15 residues. Germline CDR1 reads MNHEY; CDR2 reads SMNVEV (reference sequence). CDR3 sequence reads: CASAPRGRGTDTQYF. CDR3 sequence (DNA): TGTGCCAGCGCGCCCAGGGGTCGGGGCACAGATACGCAGTATTTT.

The chain employs TRBV6-5 and TRBJ1-1, with 8 bases aligning to TRBD1. CDR1 and CDR2 from the germline V gene are MNHEY and SVGAGI. This CDR3 is built from 14 residues. V dropped 6 bases and J dropped 5; count of bases not matched to a gene: 8. The CDR3 spells CASSAGTGFTEAFF. CDR3 nucleotides: TGTGCCAGCAGCGCCGGGACAGGTTTTACTGAAGCTTTCTTT.

The chain couples TRBV10-2 to TRBJ1-4, with no clear D. The CDR3 spans 15 residues. The germline CDR1 and CDR2 sequences are WSHSY and SAAADI. V was pared by 0 bases and J by 7 bases, with 12 bases between. CDR3 nucleotides: TGCGCCAGCAGTGAGTCGATAGTGGGTGGTGAAAAACTGTTTTTT. It codes for CASSESIVGGEKLFF.

This rearrangement joins TRBV29-1 to TRBJ1-2; D ambiguous. Trimming left V 4 bases short and J 1 base short, with 7 bases between. CDR1 is SQVTM, CDR2 ANQGSEA, per germline. The CDR3 loop spans 12 amino acids. In DNA, the CDR3 is TGCAGCGTTGTGTCGGGTAACTATGGCTACACCTTC. Its protein is CSVVSGNYGYTF.

This CDR3 reads CASSRTGMNSPLHF. In DNA form, the CDR3 reads TGTGCCAGCAGCAGGACAGGGATGAATTCACCCCTCCACTTT. This sequence joins TRBV6-5 and TRBJ1-6; TRBD1 matches 8 bases. The germline V gene encodes CDR1 MNHEY and CDR2 SVGAGI. V lost 6 bases, J lost 7 bases, and 5 bases stayed unmatched. The CDR3 is 14 amino acids.

This clone was seen just once. The J gene is TRBJ1-1, the V gene TRBV19; maybe TRBD1 (6 bases). The germline V gene has CDR1 LNHDA and CDR2 SQIVND (reference sequence). Trimming took off 1 base at V and 6 bases at J, with 27 bases between the two ends. This CDR3 has 19 amino acids. CDR3 nucleotides: TGTGCCAGTAGTATAGGAAACAGGGCGGGTTGGGGCGAACGTGCTGAAGCTTTCTTT. Protein product: CASSIGNRAGWGERAEAFF.

This clone has only one observation. This sequence joins TRBV19 and TRBJ1-6; 8 positions match TRBD1. CDR3 length: 13 residues. Unmatched junction bases numbered 5, after V lost 8 bases and J lost 8 bases. The germline V gene encodes CDR1 LNHDA and CDR2 SQIVND (reference sequence). CDR3 bases: TGTGCCAGTCAGACAGGGGTTTATTCACCCCTCCACTTT. This encodes CASQTGVYSPLHF.

This chain joins TRBV2 and TRBJ1-6; D is ambiguous. Looked up from germline, CDR1 is SNHLY and CDR2 is FYNNEI. The CDR3 has 16 residues. Trimming removed 1 base from V and 3 bases from J, with 10 bases in between. CDR3 sequence (DNA): TGTGCCAGCAGTGAAGTAGGGAGAATCTATAATTCACCCCTCCACTTT. It encodes CASSEVGRIYNSPLHF.

Regarding this clone: Other DNA sequences in this specimen translate into the identical CDR3. The chain uses TRBV12-3 or TRBV12-4 and TRBJ1-5; D ambiguous. The V end was cut by 5 bases, the J end by 4 bases, with 6 bases between. The CDR3 covers 12 residues. CDR3 in DNA: TGTGCCAGCAGTCCTTCGAATCAGCCCCAGCATTTT. Translation: CASSPSNQPQHF.

The rearrangement uses TRBV10-1 and TRBJ1-1; 7 bases agree with TRBD1. The CDR3 consists of 16 residues. The V segment lost 3 bases and the J segment 5 bases; nucleotides outside the gene matches: 12. Germline V gives CDR1 WNHNN, CDR2 SYGVQD (reference sequence). The CDR3 loop is CASSDLPGAGGTEAFF. The CDR3 bases are TGCGCCAGCAGTGACCTTCCAGGGGCAGGGGGTACTGAAGCTTTCTTT.

The V call is TRBV9, the J call TRBJ2-3; 9 bases align to TRBD2. Germline CDR1 is SGDLS and CDR2 is YYNGEE. This CDR3 has 17 amino acids. Losses at the gene ends were 4 bases for V and 0 bases for J; bases not matched to a gene: 9. The CDR3 DNA follows: TGTGCCAGCAGCAAGGGGAGCGGGGGGACTAGCACAGATACGCAGTATTTT. Translated: CASSKGSGGTSTDTQYF.

This sequence joins TRBV28 and TRBJ1-2; D remains ambiguous. The CDR3 runs 14 residues. Deletions cut 2 bases from V and 4 bases from J, with 11 bases between. In germline, CDR1 is MDHEN, CDR2 SYDVKM. In DNA, the CDR3 is TGTGCCAGCAGTTTACCCGGATACCCCTATGGCTACACCTTC. It codes for CASSLPGYPYGYTF.

The V and J genes are TRBV5-1 and TRBJ2-3; the D gene could be TRBD1 or TRBD2 (6 bases each). The V and J ends lost 1 base and 5 bases respectively, with 14 bases between them. This CDR3 has 15 amino acids. Germline CDR1 and CDR2: SGHRS and YFSETQ. CDR3 amino acids: CASSLKTGARDTQYF. In DNA, the CDR3 is TGCGCCAGCAGCTTGAAAACGGGGGCGCGAGATACGCAGTATTTT.

The chain has TRBV9 and TRBJ1-2; 11 positions agree with TRBD1. CDR1 is SGDLS, CDR2 YYNGEE, per germline. V was clipped by 0 bases and J by 1 base; unmatched bases: 5. The CDR3 length is 17 residues. CDR3 sequence reads: CASSVAPGTGGNYGYTF. Here the CDR3 DNA reads TGTGCCAGCAGCGTAGCTCCCGGGACAGGGGGTAACTATGGCTACACCTTC.

The CDR3 DNA follows: TGTGCCAGCAGCGCGGGCCCTCTGGGGCAAGAGACCCAGTACTTC. Amino acids: CASSAGPLGQETQYF. V is TRBV11-2 and J is TRBJ2-5, with TRBD2 as a possible D gene (5 bases). Germline V gene data show CDR1 as SGHAT and CDR2 as FQNNGV. CDR3 length: 15 amino acids. The V gene lost 5 bases and the J gene lost 2 bases, with 15 bases spanning the gap.

V gene TRBV28 combines with J gene TRBJ1-5; D remains ambiguous. Looked up from germline, CDR1 is MDHEN and CDR2 is SYDVKM. The CDR3 covers 12 residues. The V and J ends lost 3 bases and 16 bases respectively, with 16 bases between them. The CDR3 nucleotides read TGTGCCAGCAGTTTCCTAAGGGAGGCCCTCCATTTT. Protein: CASSFLREALHF. Complete variable domain (other parts from reference TRBV28 and TRBJ1-5): DVKVTQSSRYLVKRTGEKVFLECVQDMDHENMFWYRQDPGLGLRLIYFSYDVKMKEKGDIPEGYSVSREKKERFSLILESASTNQTSMYLCASSFLREALHFGDGTRLSIL.

This clone appeared once. The chain has TRBV28 and TRBJ2-7, with TRBD1 matching over 7 bases. In germline, CDR1 is MDHEN, CDR2 SYDVKM. V was clipped by 8 bases and J by 4 bases; unmatched bases: 8. CDR3 length equals 13 residues. CDR3 DNA: TGTGCCAGCCGACAGGGACAAATTTACGAGCAGTACTTC. Protein sequence: CASRQGQIYEQYF.

The V gene is TRBV7-2, the J gene TRBJ1-6, with D perhaps TRBD1 (5 bases). Trimming shortened V by 0 bases and J by 7 bases, and 7 bases separated the two germline ends. The CDR3 length is 14 residues. Germline V gives CDR1 SGHTA, CDR2 FQGNSA. Here the CDR3 reads CASSLAGGNSPLHF. Here the CDR3 DNA reads TGTGCCAGCAGCTTAGCGGGGGGGAATTCACCCCTCCACTTT.